This TCR beta chain was sequenced in a study of T cells in Graves' hyperthyroidism and ophthalmopathy. On the study more broadly: The initial diagnosis was the point when peripheral blood was collected, ahead of any treatment. Notes on the study in general: Blood also showed most of the thyroid clonotypes that were expanded above 0.001.

TCR beta CDR3 regions were amplified from RNA. First-round RT-PCR targeting the TCR CDR3 was performed with the HTBI primer set. TCRdb processed the multiplex PCR reads anew with MiXCR; each CDR3 protein has one entry. The repertoire consists of some 300,000 distinct CDR3 sequences, with roughly a fifth occurring once and the leading ten covering about two fifths. Clinical Activity Scores of at least 3, NOSPECS grades of at least 4 and durations under 3 months characterized ophthalmopathy patients. Exclusion followed for patients with uncontrolled infection, other autoimmune disease, pregnancy or lactation. V lost 5 bases, J lost 8 bases, and 9 bases stayed unmatched. The CDR3 totals 14 residues. Germline values: CDR1 GTSNPN, CDR2 SVGIG (reference sequence). This clonotype was seen at least ten times. Its antigen is not identified.

The receptor's source is a man over 45 with Graves' ophthalmopathy. The sequenced material came from blood. V and J are TRBV30 and TRBJ1-4; 9 nucleotides align to TRBD1. This CDR3 is CAWAPGQGAEKLFF. The CDR3 bases are TGTGCCTGGGCCCCGGGACAGGGAGCCGAAAAACTGTTTTTT.